This T cell receptor (beta chain) is from a study of cytomegalovirus exposure and HLA in healthy donors. Study details: Most donors, roughly 84% of over 300 genotyped, fell in the Caucasian-associated ancestry cluster.

V shed 4 bases, J shed 2 bases, and the junction held 7 bases outside the gene matches. This CDR3 is built from 17 residues. Germline V lookup: CDR1 MNHEY, CDR2 SMNVEV (reference sequence). Study-wide findings and caveats: When analyzed later, a missense DCLRE1C variant was found to be linked to TCR beta V- and J-gene trimming. It was confirmed in vitro that a few of the CMV-associated chains were specific for CMV antigens. In an earlier analysis, in around 590 donors, most V segments appeared productive either ~87% or ~30% of the time.

Vbeta (60) and Jbeta (13) primers were used in the PCR. Using immunoSEQ multiplex PCR, the repertoire was profiled, and TCRdb retains in-frame clones only, with some absent. The table includes about 180,000 clones, 65% to 80% detected once. About this clone: Its specificity is not known.

Sequences were obtained from PBMCs. The TCR was taken from a woman aged 40 to 49 in good health and CMV-seronegative. This chain links TRBV27 with TRBJ1-4; TRBD1 matches 10 bases. The CDR3 coding sequence is TGTGCCAGCAGTTCGTTCCGGGACAGGGGCACTAATGAAAAACTGTTTTTT. This sequence encodes CASSSFRDRGTNEKLFF.